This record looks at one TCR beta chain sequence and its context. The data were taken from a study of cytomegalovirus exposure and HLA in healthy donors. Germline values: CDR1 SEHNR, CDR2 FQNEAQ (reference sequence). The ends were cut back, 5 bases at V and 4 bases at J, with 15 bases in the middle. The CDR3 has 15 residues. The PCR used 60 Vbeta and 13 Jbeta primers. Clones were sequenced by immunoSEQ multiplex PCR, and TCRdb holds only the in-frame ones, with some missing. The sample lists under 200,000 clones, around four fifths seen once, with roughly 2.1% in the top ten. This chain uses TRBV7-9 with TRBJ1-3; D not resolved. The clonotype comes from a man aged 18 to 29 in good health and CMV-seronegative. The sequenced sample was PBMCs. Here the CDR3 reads CASSRSRDGGNTIYF. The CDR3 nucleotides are TGTGCCAGCAGCCGCTCACGGGATGGCGGAAACACCATATATTTT.